Shown below are 29 T cell receptor beta chains from a single sample sequenced in a study of blood T cell repertoires in COVID-19. Sequenced by immunoSEQ multiplex PCR; TCRdb stores in-frame clones only, minus some. In the table there are 150,000 to 200,000 clones, about 85% of which are singletons. Material for sequencing was peripheral blood. Receptors were obtained from a woman older than 75 in a cohort sampled during active or convalescent COVID-19.

As to this clone: Other nucleotide sequences in the sample specify the same CDR3. The V and J genes are TRBV2 and TRBJ1-6; 8 bases are shared with TRBD1. With 3 bases clipped from V and 10 bases from J, the junction kept 5 bases outside the gene matches. Per the germline V gene, CDR1 is SNHLY and CDR2 is FYNNEI. This CDR3 spans 14 amino acids. CDR3 nucleotides: TGTGCCAGCAGTGACAGGGGGCTTGGGTCACCCCTCCACTTT. It translates to CASSDRGLGSPLHF.

Only a few counts were recorded for this clone. The CDR3 is CASSLSSQETQYF. The CDR3 coding sequence is TGTGCCAGCAGTTTAAGCTCCCAAGAGACCCAGTACTTC. V is TRBV27 and J is TRBJ2-5; D gene uncertain. Looked up from germline, CDR1 is MNHEY and CDR2 is SMNVEV (reference sequence). Deletions cut 2 bases from V and 1 base from J, with 5 bases between. This CDR3 has 13 amino acids.

This clone was detected many times. The J gene is TRBJ2-7, the V gene TRBV5-1; D unclear. This CDR3 has 15 amino acids. V dropped 5 bases and J dropped 0 bases, with 15 bases sitting between them. Germline-derived CDR1 and CDR2 are SGHRS and YFSETQ. The DNA of the CDR3 is TGCGCCAGCAGTTCTGCGACTCTCAGCTCCTACGAGCAGTACTTC. Its protein product is CASSSATLSSYEQYF.

The CDR3 here is CASSLAQGPYEQYF. The CDR3, as DNA: TGTGCCAGCAGCTTAGCGCAGGGCCCCTACGAGCAGTACTTC. This chain joins TRBV7-9 and TRBJ2-7; D possibly corresponds to TRBD1 (5 bases). CDR1 is SEHNR, CDR2 FQNEAQ, per germline (reference sequence). V was pared by 0 bases and J by 2 bases, with 8 bases between. This CDR3 has 14 amino acids.

The chain carries TRBV15 and TRBJ2-2; D is unclear. Germline CDR1 and CDR2: LNHNV and YYDKDF (reference sequence). The germline V and J ends were trimmed by 2 bases and 6 bases, with 19 bases remaining between them. The CDR3 sequence is 17 residues long. The CDR3 nucleotides are TGTGCCACCAGCAGACCTACAAAGCCCGAGGCGGCCGGGGAGCTGTTTTTT. Translating gives CATSRPTKPEAAGELFF.

This clone was observed once. J is TRBJ1-1 and V is TRBV6-6; D might be TRBD1 (5 bases). V lost 3 bases, J lost 1 base, and 6 bases lay in between. The germline CDR1 and CDR2 sequences are MNHNY and SVGAGI (reference sequence). The CDR3 is 13 amino acids. The CDR3 bases are TGTGCCAGCAGTTATCAGGGGAACACTGAAGCTTTCTTT. It encodes CASSYQGNTEAFF.

The rearrangement joins TRBV24-1 to TRBJ1-5; D is unresolved. Germline loops: CDR1 KGHDR, CDR2 SFDVKD. Trimming took off 3 bases at V and 0 bases at J, with 5 bases between the two ends. CDR3 length equals 14 residues. CDR3 coding DNA: TGTGCCACCAGTGATCCCGTTAGCAATCAGCCCCAGCATTTT. It translates to CATSDPVSNQPQHF.

This clone appeared once. The chain joins TRBV5-1 to TRBJ2-3; 12 bases line up with TRBD2. Trimming took 4 bases from V and 5 from J; bases not matched to a gene: 5. This CDR3 comprises 15 residues. The germline CDR1 and CDR2 sequences are SGHRS and YFSETQ. CDR3 region: CASSPSGGAVDTQYF. CDR3 in DNA: TGCGCCAGCAGCCCTAGCGGGGGGGCAGTAGATACGCAGTATTTT.

V and J are TRBV10-3 and TRBJ1-5; 8 bases line up with TRBD1. Germline V lookup: CDR1 ENHRY, CDR2 SYGVKD. J was trimmed by 4 bases and V by 0 bases; bases with no gene match: 8. The CDR3 spans 17 residues. In DNA, the CDR3 is TGTGCCATCAGTGAGTCGGCAGGGGGCATCGCTAATCAGCCCCAGCATTTT. It specifies CAISESAGGIANQPQHF.

This rearrangement joins TRBV30 to TRBJ1-4, with no clear D. The CDR3 contains 14 residues. Germline CDR1 is GTSNPN and CDR2 is SVGIG (reference sequence). Deletions cut 0 bases from V and 5 bases from J, with 10 bases between. The CDR3 region is CAWSVSRLNEKLFF. CDR3 nucleotides: TGTGCCTGGAGTGTGTCCCGGTTAAATGAAAAACTGTTTTTT.

The chain links TRBV28 to TRBJ1-6, with D possibly matching TRBD1 (5 bases). The CDR3 covers 14 residues. Germline V CDR1 and CDR2: MDHEN, SYDVKM. V lost 2 bases, J lost 5 bases, and 7 bases lay in between. The CDR3 sequence is CASSLPRDNSPLHF. CDR3 coding DNA: TGTGCCAGCAGTTTACCCAGGGATAATTCACCCCTCCACTTT.

This sequence joins TRBV11-2 and TRBJ2-7, with D possibly matching TRBD1 (6 bases). V shed 5 bases and J shed 4 bases, with 18 bases lying between them. CDR3 length: 15 amino acids. In germline, CDR1 is SGHAT, CDR2 FQNNGV. The CDR3 protein is CASSLQQGLGYEQYF. The CDR3 region has the DNA TGTGCCAGCAGCCTCCAACAGGGTTTAGGATACGAGCAGTACTTC.

V is TRBV6-5 and J is TRBJ2-1, with 7 bases identical to TRBD1. This CDR3 region has 15 residues. Germline V gene lookup returns CDR1 MNHEY and CDR2 SVGAGI. Trimming removed 4 bases from V and 2 bases from J; junction bases left unmatched: 5. The CDR3 protein is CASSSTGPTYNEQFF. Here the CDR3 DNA reads TGTGCCAGCAGTTCGACAGGGCCTACCTACAATGAGCAGTTCTTC.

This chain uses TRBV6-1 with TRBJ2-1, with 7 bases matching TRBD2. The CDR3 runs to 17 residues. Trimming at V came to 4 bases and at J to 0 bases, leaving 9 bases not matched to a gene. Germline V CDR1 and CDR2: MNHNS, SASEGT. The CDR3 nucleotides are TGTGCCAGCAGTGTTTCCAGCGGGACGAGCTCCTACAATGAGCAGTTCTTC. This sequence encodes CASSVSSGTSSYNEQFF.

The chain is built from TRBV23-1 and TRBJ2-7; 8 nucleotides align to TRBD2. TRBV23-1 belongs to the ORF category, with a function that is uncertain. V gave up 0 bases and J gave up 0 bases; unmatched junction bases: 10. There are 18 residues in the CDR3. CDR3 DNA sequence: TGCGCCAGCAGTCAATCTCAAATCTGGCGGGAGGCCTCCTACGAGCAGTACGTC. It yields the protein CASSQSQIWREASYEQYV.

The chain has TRBV7-2 and TRBJ1-1; 7 bases fit TRBD1. The CDR3 is 15 residues long. Germline assignment: CDR1 SGHTA and CDR2 FQGNSA. J lost 4 bases, V lost 4 bases, and 9 bases had no gene match. The CDR3 DNA reads TGTGCCAGCAGCTACGAGGGGGCCCGGCGCACTGAAGCTTTCTTT. This translates into CASSYEGARRTEAFF.

The V gene is TRBV28, the J gene TRBJ2-7, with TRBD1 matching 9 bases. This CDR3 is built from 12 residues. Germline CDR1 reads MDHEN; CDR2 reads SYDVKM. V shed 5 bases and J 8 bases; nucleotides not matched to a gene: 4. CDR3 DNA: TGTGCCAGCAGTACAGGGGGCCCCAAGCAGTACGTC. Translation: CASSTGGPKQYV.

V gene TRBV5-3 combines with J gene TRBJ2-7; the D gene is possibly TRBD1 (5 bases). TRBV5-3 is sorted into the ORF group, with uncertain function. The CDR3 consists of 15 residues. V was shortened by 5 bases and J by 1 base, with 16 bases between the two germline ends. For the CDR3, the DNA is TGTGCCAGAAGAGCAGAAGGGGCCAGGTCCTACGAGCAGTACTTC. The encoded protein is CARRAEGARSYEQYF.

The chain uses TRBV7-5 and TRBJ1-5. TRBV7-5 is listed as a pseudogene. CDR3 length equals 15 residues. The chain's CDR3 is CASPRRGNSNQPQHF. In DNA form, the CDR3 reads TGTGCCAGCCCTCGTCGGGGAAATAGCAATCAGCCCCAGCATTTT.

The chain has TRBV11-2 and TRBJ2-7; 7 bases are shared with TRBD1. CDR1 is SGHAT, CDR2 FQNNGV, per germline. J lost 0 bases, V lost 5 bases, and 10 bases had no gene match. CDR3 size: 16 residues. The CDR3 is CASSLSGTVPSYEQYF. CDR3 DNA: TGTGCCAGCAGCCTATCCGGGACAGTGCCCTCCTACGAGCAGTACTTC.

In this sample, this clone turned up once. The V and J genes are TRBV5-4 and TRBJ2-4, with 12 bases fitting TRBD2. This CDR3 is built from 17 residues. The ends lost 6 bases at V and 1 base at J; junction bases unmatched: 8. Germline CDR1 SGHNT, CDR2 YYREEE (reference sequence). The CDR3 reads CASTKGTSGRAKNIQYF. In DNA, the CDR3 is TGTGCCAGCACCAAGGGAACTAGCGGGAGGGCCAAAAACATTCAGTACTTC.

This clone has just one count. This chain connects TRBV11-3 to TRBJ1-3, with D perhaps TRBD1 (6 bases). Trimming took off 5 bases at V and 2 bases at J, with 13 bases between the two ends. In germline, CDR1 is SGHNT, CDR2 YENEEA. The CDR3 consists of 15 residues. In DNA form, the CDR3 reads TGTGCCAGCAGCCCACACCAGGGGACTGGAAACACCATATATTTT. Translated, it gives CASSPHQGTGNTIYF.

V usage is TRBV6-5 and J usage is TRBJ1-1; weak D call: TRBD1 (5 bases). This CDR3 spans 13 amino acids. V dropped 6 bases and J dropped 0 bases, with 8 bases sitting between them. The germline V gene encodes CDR1 MNHEY and CDR2 SVGAGI. CDR3 protein: CASRAGVNTEAFF. CDR3 bases: TGTGCCAGCAGGGCGGGGGTGAACACTGAAGCTTTCTTT.

The chain links TRBV9 to TRBJ2-3; D is ambiguous. CDR1 is SGDLS and CDR2 is YYNGEE in the germline V gene. The CDR3 totals 12 residues. Trimming cost V 0 bases and J 6 bases, with 5 bases left between them. The CDR3 loop reads CASSVEEDTQYF. CDR3 nucleotides: TGTGCCAGCAGCGTAGAGGAGGATACGCAGTATTTT.

V gene TRBV27 combines with J gene TRBJ2-7, with 10 bases fitting TRBD1. V was clipped by 6 bases and J by 7 bases; unmatched bases: 12. The CDR3 is 15 amino acids. The germline V gene has CDR1 MNHEY and CDR2 SMNVEV (reference sequence). CDR3: CASRGGTGVTKEQYF. The CDR3 bases are TGTGCCAGCAGGGGAGGGACAGGGGTGACTAAGGAGCAGTACTTC.

The table lists this clone with a few counts. J is TRBJ1-5 and V is TRBV19; TRBD1 matches at 11 bases. The CDR3 contains 18 residues. Germline V CDR1 and CDR2: LNHDA, SQIVND (reference sequence). V shed 4 bases and J 5 bases; nucleotides not matched to a gene: 13. The CDR3 coding sequence is TGTGCCAGTAGTAAATTGCAAGGACAGGGGGCGTTCTATCAGCCCCAGCATTTT. Encoded protein: CASSKLQGQGAFYQPQHF.

This sequence joins TRBV5-1 and TRBJ2-1; 10 bases agree with TRBD2. The germline CDR1 and CDR2 sequences are SGHRS and YFSETQ. J was trimmed by 8 bases and V by 2 bases; bases with no gene match: 13. The CDR3 is 17 residues long. CDR3 sequence: CASSLGIGLAEVYEQFF. The CDR3 DNA follows: TGCGCCAGCAGCTTAGGCATAGGACTAGCGGAGGTCTATGAGCAGTTCTTC.

The chain employs TRBV24-1 and TRBJ2-2; 10 bases fit TRBD1. The CDR3 is 16 amino acids. With 3 bases clipped from V and 6 bases from J, the junction kept 6 bases outside the gene matches. Germline V gives CDR1 KGHDR, CDR2 SFDVKD. The CDR3 DNA is TGTGCCACCAGTGATACCACCGGGACAGGGGCCGGGGAGCTGTTTTTT. It translates to CATSDTTGTGAGELFF.

The chain carries TRBV13 and TRBJ2-2; tentatively, D is TRBD1 (5 bases). The CDR3 covers 16 residues. Germline V lookup: CDR1 PRHDT, CDR2 FYEKMQ (reference sequence). V dropped 1 base and J dropped 1 base, with 10 bases sitting between them. The CDR3 coding sequence is TGTGCCAGCAGCTTAGTTGGGGCCTTGAACACCGGGGAGCTGTTTTTT. Translating it yields CASSLVGALNTGELFF.